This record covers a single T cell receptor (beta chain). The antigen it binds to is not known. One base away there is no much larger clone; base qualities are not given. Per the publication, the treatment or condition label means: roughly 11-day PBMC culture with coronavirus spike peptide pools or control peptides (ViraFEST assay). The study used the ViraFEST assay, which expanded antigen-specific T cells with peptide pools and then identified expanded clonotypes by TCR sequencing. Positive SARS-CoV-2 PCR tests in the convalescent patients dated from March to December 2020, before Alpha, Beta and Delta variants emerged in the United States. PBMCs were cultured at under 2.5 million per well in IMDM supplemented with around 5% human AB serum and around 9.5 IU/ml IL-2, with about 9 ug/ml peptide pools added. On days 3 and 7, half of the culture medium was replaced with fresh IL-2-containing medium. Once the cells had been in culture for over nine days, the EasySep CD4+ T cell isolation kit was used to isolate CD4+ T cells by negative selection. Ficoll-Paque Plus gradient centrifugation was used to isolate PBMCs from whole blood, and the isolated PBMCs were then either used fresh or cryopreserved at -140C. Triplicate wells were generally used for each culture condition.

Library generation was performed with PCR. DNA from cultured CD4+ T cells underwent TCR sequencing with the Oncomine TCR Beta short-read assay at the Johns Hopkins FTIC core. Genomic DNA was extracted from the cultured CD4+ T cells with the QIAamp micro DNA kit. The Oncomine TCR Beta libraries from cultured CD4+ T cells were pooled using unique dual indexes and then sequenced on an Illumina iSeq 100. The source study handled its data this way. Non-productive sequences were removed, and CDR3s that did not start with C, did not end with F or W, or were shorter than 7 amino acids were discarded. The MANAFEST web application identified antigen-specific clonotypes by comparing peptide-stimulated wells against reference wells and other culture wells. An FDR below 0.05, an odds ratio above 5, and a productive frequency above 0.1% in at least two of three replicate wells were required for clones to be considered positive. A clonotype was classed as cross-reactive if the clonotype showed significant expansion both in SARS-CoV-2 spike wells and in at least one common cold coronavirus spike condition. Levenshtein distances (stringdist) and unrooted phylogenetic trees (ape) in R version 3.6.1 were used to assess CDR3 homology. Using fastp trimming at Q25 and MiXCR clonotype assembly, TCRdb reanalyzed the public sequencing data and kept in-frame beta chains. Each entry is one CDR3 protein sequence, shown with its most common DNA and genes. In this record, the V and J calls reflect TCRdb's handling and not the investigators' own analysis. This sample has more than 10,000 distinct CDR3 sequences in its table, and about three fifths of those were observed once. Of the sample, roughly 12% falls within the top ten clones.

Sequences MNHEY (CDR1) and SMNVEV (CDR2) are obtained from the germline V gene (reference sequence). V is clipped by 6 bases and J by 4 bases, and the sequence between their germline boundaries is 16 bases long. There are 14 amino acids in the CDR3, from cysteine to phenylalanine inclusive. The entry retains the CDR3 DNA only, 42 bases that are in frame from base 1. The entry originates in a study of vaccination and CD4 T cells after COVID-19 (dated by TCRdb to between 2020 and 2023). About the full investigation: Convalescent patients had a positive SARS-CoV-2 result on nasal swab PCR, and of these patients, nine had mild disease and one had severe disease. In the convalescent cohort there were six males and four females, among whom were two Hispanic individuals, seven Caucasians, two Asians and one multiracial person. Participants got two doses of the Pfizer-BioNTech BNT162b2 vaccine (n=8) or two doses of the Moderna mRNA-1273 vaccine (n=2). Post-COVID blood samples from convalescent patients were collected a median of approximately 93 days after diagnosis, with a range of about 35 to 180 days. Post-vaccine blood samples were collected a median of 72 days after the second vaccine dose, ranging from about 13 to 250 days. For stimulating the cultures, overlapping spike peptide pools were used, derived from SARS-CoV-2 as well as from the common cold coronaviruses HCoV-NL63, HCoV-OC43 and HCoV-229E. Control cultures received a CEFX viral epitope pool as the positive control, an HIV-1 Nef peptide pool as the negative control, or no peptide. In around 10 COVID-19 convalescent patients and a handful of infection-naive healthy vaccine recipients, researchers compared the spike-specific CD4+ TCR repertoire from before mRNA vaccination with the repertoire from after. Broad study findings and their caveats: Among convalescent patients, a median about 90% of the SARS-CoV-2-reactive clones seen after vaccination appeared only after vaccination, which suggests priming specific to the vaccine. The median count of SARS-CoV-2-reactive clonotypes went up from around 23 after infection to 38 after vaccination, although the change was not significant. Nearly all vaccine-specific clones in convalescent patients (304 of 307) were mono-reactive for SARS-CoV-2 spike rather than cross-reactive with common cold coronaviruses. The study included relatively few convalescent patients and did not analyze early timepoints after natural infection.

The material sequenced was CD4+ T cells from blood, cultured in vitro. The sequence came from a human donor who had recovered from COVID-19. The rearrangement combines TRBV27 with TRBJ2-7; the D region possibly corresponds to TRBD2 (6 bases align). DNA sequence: TGTGCCAGCAGCCCCGCCGGGGGTTTTTACGAGCAGTACTTC. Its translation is CASSPAGGFYEQYF.